This is a list of T cell receptor beta chains from one sample in a study of cytomegalovirus exposure and HLA in healthy donors. Produced via immunoSEQ multiplex PCR; TCRdb's table is partial and in-frame only. This table has 130,000 to 150,000 clones, approximately 80% appearing once. The sample comprised PBMCs. Receptors were obtained from a woman in her fifties or sixties in good health and CMV-seropositive. The CDR3 runs from the conserved cysteine through the conserved F or W. The D gene is left open where the match is weak. A clone size is listed for some rows: how often the clone was seen (once, few, many), or a class if it is expanded.

TRBV19	-	TRBD2	TRBJ2-7	CASRGEGTYEQYF	TGTGCCAGTCGAGGGGAGGGGACCTACGAGCAGTACTTC
TRBV5-1	once	TRBD2	TRBJ2-1	CASTLETGGLDEQFF	TGCGCCAGCACCCTCGAGACGGGAGGGCTGGATGAGCAGTTCTTC
TRBV5-6	few	TRBD1	TRBJ1-1	CASSSTGVNTEAFF	TGTGCCAGCAGCTCAACAGGGGTGAACACTGAAGCTTTCTTT
TRBV5-1	-	TRBD2	TRBJ2-1	CASSLVLAGTYNEQFF	TGCGCCAGCAGCTTGGTTTTAGCGGGTACCTACAATGAGCAGTTCTTC
TRBV7-9	once	-	TRBJ1-1	CASSLEAGGGTEAFF	TGTGCCAGCAGCTTAGAGGCCGGGGGGGGCACTGAAGCTTTCTTT
TRBV5-4	-	-	TRBJ2-7	CASSLQGTSYEQYF	TGTGCCAGCAGCTTGCAAGGGACAAGCTACGAGCAGTACTTC
TRBV5-1	-	TRBD2	TRBJ2-7	CASSPGSGGEQYF	TGCGCCAGCAGTCCCGGGAGCGGGGGCGAGCAGTACTTC
TRBV7-9	-	TRBD2	TRBJ2-1	CASSLGGLAGGRNEQFF	TGTGCCAGCAGCTTAGGGGGACTAGCGGGAGGCAGGAATGAGCAGTTCTTC
TRBV27	-	-	TRBJ2-5	CASSLMAGPTGEQYF	TGTGCCAGCAGTTTAATGGCGGGACCCACAGGAGAGCAGTACTTC
TRBV30	-	-	TRBJ1-5	CAWIRESNQPQHF	TGTGCCTGGATAAGGGAGAGCAATCAGCCCCAGCATTTT
TRBV30	-	TRBD1	TRBJ1-2	CAWSVGSPGGGRGYTF	TGTGCCTGGAGTGTAGGATCCCCAGGGGGCGGACGCGGCTACACCTTC
TRBV7-9	-	TRBD2	TRBJ2-3	CASSLAREAGVRDTQYF	TGTGCCAGCAGCTTAGCGAGGGAGGCGGGAGTCAGAGATACGCAGTATTTT
TRBV20-1	-	-	TRBJ1-1	CSAGPGLEAFF	TGCAGTGCTGGGCCCGGACTAGAAGCTTTCTTT
TRBV11-3	-	TRBD1	TRBJ2-1	CASSDRQGAFDEQFF	TGTGCCAGCAGCGACCGACAGGGAGCATTCGATGAGCAGTTCTTC
TRBV7-2	-	-	TRBJ2-7	CASSLGMPEQYF	TGTGCCAGCAGCCTCGGGATGCCCGAGCAGTACTTC
TRBV7-9	few	TRBD2	TRBJ2-1	CSSSPRLAGEKFF	TGTTCCAGCAGCCCGAGACTAGCGGGAGAAAAGTTCTTC
TRBV6-5	-	TRBD2	TRBJ2-4	CASSYKRGGLNIQYF	TGTGCCAGCAGTTATAAGCGGGGGGGTCTGAACATTCAGTACTTC
TRBV2	-	TRBD1	TRBJ2-7	CATRQGSPYEQYF	TGTGCCACCAGACAGGGGAGCCCCTACGAGCAGTACTTC
TRBV27	-	TRBD1	TRBJ1-5	CASRLGQGKNQPQHF	TGTGCCAGCAGGTTGGGACAGGGTAAGAATCAGCCCCAGCATTTT
TRBV11-3	-	TRBD1	TRBJ2-2	CASSLGQGTATGELFF	TGTGCCAGCAGCTTGGGACAGGGGACGGCTACCGGGGAGCTGTTTTTT
TRBV4-3	-	TRBD2	TRBJ2-1	CASSQGTSGTSEQFF	TGCGCCAGCAGCCAGGGGACTAGCGGGACGTCTGAGCAGTTCTTC
TRBV7-3	-	TRBD2	TRBJ2-1	CASSLKPSGYNEQFF	TGTGCCAGCAGCCTCAAACCTAGCGGCTACAATGAGCAGTTCTTC
TRBV18	few	-	TRBJ2-7	CASSPSQFATYEQYF	TGTGCCAGCTCACCAAGTCAATTCGCGACCTACGAGCAGTACTTC
TRBV5-5	-	-	TRBJ1-5	CASSFLTENQPQHF	TGTGCCAGCAGCTTTCTGACAGAGAATCAGCCCCAGCATTTT
TRBV6-5	-	-	TRBJ2-5	CASSQGGGETQYF	TGTGCCAGCAGCCAGGGAGGGGGAGAGACCCAGTACTTC
TRBV10-3	-	TRBD1	TRBJ1-3	CATQRGQGFGNTIYF	TGTGCCACCCAGCGGGGACAGGGTTTTGGAAACACCATATATTTT
TRBV29-1	-	-	TRBJ2-5	CSVEGWAEETQYF	TGCAGCGTTGAAGGTTGGGCAGAAGAGACCCAGTACTTC
TRBV7-2	once	-	TRBJ1-5	CASSFLGADQPQHF	TGTGCCAGCAGCTTTCTGGGGGCTGATCAGCCCCAGCATTTT
TRBV9	-	-	TRBJ2-6	CASSPDPRSGAGANVLTF	TGTGCCAGCAGCCCGGACCCGAGATCAGGGGCTGGGGCCAACGTCCTGACTTTC
TRBV5-4	-	TRBD2	TRBJ2-5	CASSFRLAGNQETQYF	TGTGCCAGCAGCTTCCGACTAGCGGGGAACCAAGAGACCCAGTACTTC
TRBV2	-	-	TRBJ2-7	CASTPEAPSGVEQYF	TGTGCCAGCACTCCCGAGGCCCCCTCCGGCGTCGAGCAGTACTTC
TRBV19	-	-	TRBJ2-4	CASSIVGSLAKNIQYF	TGTGCCAGTAGTATAGTAGGGAGCCTAGCCAAAAACATTCAGTACTTC
TRBV28	few	-	TRBJ1-2	CASSPYVTANYGYTF	TGTGCCAGCAGTCCCTACGTTACAGCTAACTATGGCTACACCTTC
TRBV11-3	-	TRBD1	TRBJ1-1	CASSFSGQGNTEAFF	TGTGCCAGCAGCTTTTCTGGACAGGGGAACACTGAAGCTTTCTTT
TRBV4-2	few	TRBD2	TRBJ2-1	CASSSGGSSYNEQFF	TGTGCCAGCAGCTCGGGGGGGAGCTCCTACAATGAGCAGTTCTTC
TRBV30	once	-	TRBJ1-5	CACSQGGHQPQHF	TGTGCCTGTTCCCAAGGGGGACATCAGCCCCAGCATTTT
TRBV5-1	-	TRBD1	TRBJ1-6	CASSLGQGNSPLHF	TGCGCCAGCAGCTTGGGACAGGGCAATTCACCCCTCCACTTT
TRBV10-3	-	-	TRBJ1-2	CAISESETGREYGYTF	TGTGCCATCAGTGAGTCGGAGACAGGACGAGAGTATGGCTACACCTTC
TRBV4-2	-	-	TRBJ2-7	CASSQEAHSTPPYEQYF	TGTGCCAGCAGCCAAGAAGCCCATTCCACGCCGCCCTACGAGCAGTACTTC
TRBV7-2	-	TRBD1	TRBJ2-3	CASSRDRGVDTQYF	TGTGCCAGCAGCAGGGACAGGGGAGTAGATACGCAGTATTTT
TRBV6-1	-	TRBD1	TRBJ1-2	CASSEGQGWHYGYTF	TGTGCCAGCAGTGAGGGACAGGGGTGGCACTATGGCTACACCTTC
TRBV10-3	few	-	TRBJ1-2	CAISEPGAEGYTF	TGTGCCATCAGTGAGCCAGGGGCGGAAGGCTACACCTTC
TRBV4-2	-	TRBD1	TRBJ1-1	CASSQERQGNTEAFF	TGTGCCAGCAGCCAAGAACGACAGGGGAACACTGAAGCTTTCTTT
TRBV10-3	-	TRBD2	TRBJ2-7	CAISLAASSYEQYF	TGTGCCATCTCTCTAGCGGCCAGCTCCTACGAGCAGTACTTC
TRBV27	once	-	TRBJ2-7	CASSFSLVDEQYF	TGTGCCAGCAGTTTCTCCCTAGTAGACGAGCAGTACTTC
TRBV5-4	-	-	TRBJ1-1	CASSYQQGYDTEAFF	TGTGCCAGCAGCTATCAACAGGGTTATGACACTGAAGCTTTCTTT
TRBV9	-	-	TRBJ2-7	CASSSRGGGSYEQYF	TGTGCCAGCAGCTCACGCGGCGGCGGCTCCTACGAGCAGTACTTC
TRBV28	-	TRBD2	TRBJ2-1	CASSLPTGTSGAQFF	TGTGCCAGCAGTTTGCCCACCGGGACTAGCGGGGCGCAGTTCTTC
TRBV6-5	-	TRBD1	TRBJ2-7	CASSRDRGQGDEQYF	TGTGCCAGCAGTAGGGACAGGGGGCAGGGGGACGAGCAGTACTTC
TRBV19	-	-	TRBJ2-1	CASSMNRGRSYNEQFF	TGTGCCAGTAGTATGAATAGGGGAAGATCCTACAATGAGCAGTTCTTC